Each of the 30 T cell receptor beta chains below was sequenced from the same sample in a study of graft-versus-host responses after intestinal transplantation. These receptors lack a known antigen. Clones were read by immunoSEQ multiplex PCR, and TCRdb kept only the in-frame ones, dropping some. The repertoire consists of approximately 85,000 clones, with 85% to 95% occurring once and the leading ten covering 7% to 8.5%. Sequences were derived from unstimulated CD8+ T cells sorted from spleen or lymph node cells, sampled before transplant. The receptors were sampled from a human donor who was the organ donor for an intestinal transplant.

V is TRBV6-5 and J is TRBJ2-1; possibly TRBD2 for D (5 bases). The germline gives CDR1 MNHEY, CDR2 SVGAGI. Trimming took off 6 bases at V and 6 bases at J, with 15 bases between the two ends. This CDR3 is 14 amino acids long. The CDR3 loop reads CASSSRESGNEQFF. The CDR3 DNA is TGTGCCAGCAGCTCTCGGGAATCGGGCAATGAGCAGTTCTTC.

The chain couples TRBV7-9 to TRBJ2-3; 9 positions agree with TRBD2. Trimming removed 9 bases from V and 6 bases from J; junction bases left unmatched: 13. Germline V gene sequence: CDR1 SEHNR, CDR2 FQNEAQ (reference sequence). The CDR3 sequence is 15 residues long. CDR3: CASNPVLAGRDTQYF. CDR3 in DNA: TGTGCCAGTAATCCTGTCCTAGCGGGGAGGGATACGCAGTATTTT.

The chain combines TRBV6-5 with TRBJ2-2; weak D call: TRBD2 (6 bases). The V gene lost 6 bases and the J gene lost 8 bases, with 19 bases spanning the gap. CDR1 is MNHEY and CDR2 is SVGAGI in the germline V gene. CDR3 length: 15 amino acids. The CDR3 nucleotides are TGTGCCAGCAGGCGGGGTGTAGGGGATTATGGGGAGCTGTTTTTT. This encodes CASRRGVGDYGELFF.

Here the CDR3 reads CASSLGQGGNEKLFF. The CDR3 coding sequence is TGTGCCAGCAGCTTGGGACAGGGAGGCAATGAAAAACTGTTTTTT. This chain joins TRBV7-9 and TRBJ1-4; TRBD1 matches 9 bases. Germline V CDR1 and CDR2: SEHNR, FQNEAQ (reference sequence). The V and J ends lost 3 bases and 5 bases, in that order; junction bases with no gene match: 4. This CDR3 region has 15 residues.

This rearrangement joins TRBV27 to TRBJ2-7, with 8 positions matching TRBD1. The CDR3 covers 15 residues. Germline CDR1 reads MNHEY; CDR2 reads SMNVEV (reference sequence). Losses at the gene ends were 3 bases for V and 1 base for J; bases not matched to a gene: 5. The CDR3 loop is CASSLTGDLSYEQYF. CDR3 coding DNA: TGTGCCAGCAGTTTGACAGGGGATTTATCCTACGAGCAGTACTTC.

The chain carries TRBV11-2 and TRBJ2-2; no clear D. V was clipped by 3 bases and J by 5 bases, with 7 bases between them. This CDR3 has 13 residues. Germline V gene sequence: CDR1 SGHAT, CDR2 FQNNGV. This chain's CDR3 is CASSFRVTGELFF. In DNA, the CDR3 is TGTGCCAGCAGCTTTAGGGTGACCGGGGAGCTGTTTTTT. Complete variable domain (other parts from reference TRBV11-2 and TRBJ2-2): EAGVAQSPRYKIIEKRQSVAFWCNPISGHATLYWYQQILGQGPKLLIQFQNNGVVDDSQLPKDRFSAERLKGVDSTLKIQPAKLEDSAVYLCASSFRVTGELFFGEGSRLTVL.

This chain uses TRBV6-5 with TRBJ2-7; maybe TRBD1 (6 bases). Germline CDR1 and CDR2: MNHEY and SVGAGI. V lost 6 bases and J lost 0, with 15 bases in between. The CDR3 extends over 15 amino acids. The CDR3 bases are TGTGCCAGCAGCGCTGGGACATCGGTCTCCTACGAGCAGTACTTC. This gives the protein CASSAGTSVSYEQYF.

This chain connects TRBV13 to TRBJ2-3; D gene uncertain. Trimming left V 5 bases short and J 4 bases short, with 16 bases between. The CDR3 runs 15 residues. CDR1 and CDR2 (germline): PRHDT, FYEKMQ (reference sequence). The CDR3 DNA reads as TGTGCCAGCAGCCAGCGTCCCCGTGTTTCAGATACGCAGTATTTT. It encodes CASSQRPRVSDTQYF.

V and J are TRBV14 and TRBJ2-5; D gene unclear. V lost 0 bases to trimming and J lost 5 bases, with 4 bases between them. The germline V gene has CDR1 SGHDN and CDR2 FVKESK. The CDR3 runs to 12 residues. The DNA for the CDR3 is TGTGCCAGCAGCCAAGAAGGGGAGACCCAGTACTTC. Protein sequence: CASSQEGETQYF. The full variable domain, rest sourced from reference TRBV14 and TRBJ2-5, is EAGVTQFPSHSVIEKGQTVTLRCDPISGHDNLYWYRRVMGKEIKFLLHFVKESKQDESGMPNNRFLAERTGGTYSTLKVQPAELEDSGVYFCASSQEGETQYFGPGTRLLVL.

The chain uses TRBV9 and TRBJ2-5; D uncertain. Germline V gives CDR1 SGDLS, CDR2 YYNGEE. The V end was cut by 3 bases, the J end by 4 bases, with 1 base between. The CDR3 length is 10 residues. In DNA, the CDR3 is TGTGCCAGCAGCGGAGAGACCCAGTACTTC. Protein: CASSGETQYF.

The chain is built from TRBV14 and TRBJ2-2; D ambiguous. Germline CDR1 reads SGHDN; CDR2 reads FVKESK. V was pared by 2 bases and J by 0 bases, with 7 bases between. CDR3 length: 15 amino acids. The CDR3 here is CASSQFETNTGELFF. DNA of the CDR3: TGTGCCAGCAGCCAATTCGAGACGAACACCGGGGAGCTGTTTTTT.

The CDR3 region has the DNA TGTGCCAGCAGCTTATACCCCCCCCACGGACTAGCGGGGGCCTACGAGCAGTACTTC. Its protein is CASSLYPPHGLAGAYEQYF. The chain combines TRBV7-6 with TRBJ2-7; 13 bases fit TRBD2. Trimming took 2 bases from V and 2 from J; bases not matched to a gene: 12. Germline CDR1 reads SGHVS; CDR2 reads FNYEAQ. The CDR3 covers 19 residues.

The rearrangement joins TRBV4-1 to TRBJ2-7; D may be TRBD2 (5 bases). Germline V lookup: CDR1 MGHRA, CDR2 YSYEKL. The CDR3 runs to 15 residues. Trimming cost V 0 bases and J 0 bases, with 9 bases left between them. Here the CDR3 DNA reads TGCGCCAGCAGCCAAGAGTACGGGGTCTCCTACGAGCAGTACTTC. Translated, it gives CASSQEYGVSYEQYF.

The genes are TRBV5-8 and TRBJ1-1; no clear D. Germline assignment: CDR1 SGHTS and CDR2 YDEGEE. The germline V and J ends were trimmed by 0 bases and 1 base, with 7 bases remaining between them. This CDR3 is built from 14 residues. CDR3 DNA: TGTGCCAGCAGCTTGGTATGGGGGAACACTGAAGCTTTCTTT. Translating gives CASSLVWGNTEAFF.

The CDR3 spells CASGLVRTSGGTGELFF. CDR3 DNA sequence: TGTGCTAGTGGTTTGGTACGGACTAGCGGGGGCACCGGGGAGCTGTTTTTT. The V call is TRBV12-5, the J call TRBJ2-2; TRBD2 agrees at 13 bases. The V gene's germline CDR1 is LGHNT and CDR2 FRNRAP. The length of the CDR3 is 17 residues. V lost 0 bases and J lost 4; bases outside the gene matches: 2. Full variable domain (missing parts from reference TRBV12-5 and TRBJ2-2): DARVTQTPRHKVTEMGQEVTMRCQPILGHNTVFWYRQTMMQGLELLAYFRNRAPLDDSGMPKDRFSAEMPDATLATLKIQPSEPRDSAVYFCASGLVRTSGGTGELFFGEGSRLTVL.

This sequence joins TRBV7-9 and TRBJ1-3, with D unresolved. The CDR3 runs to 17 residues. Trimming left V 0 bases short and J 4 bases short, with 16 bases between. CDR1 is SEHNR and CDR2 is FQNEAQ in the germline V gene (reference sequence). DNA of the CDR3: TGTGCCAGCAGCTTAGCGAGGAGCAGGTTGAGGGGAAACACCATATATTTT. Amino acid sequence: CASSLARSRLRGNTIYF.

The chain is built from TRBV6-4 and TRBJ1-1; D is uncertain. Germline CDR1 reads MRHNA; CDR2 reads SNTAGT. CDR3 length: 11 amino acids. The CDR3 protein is CEQGGHTEAFF. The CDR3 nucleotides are TGTGAACAAGGAGGGCACACTGAAGCTTTCTTT.

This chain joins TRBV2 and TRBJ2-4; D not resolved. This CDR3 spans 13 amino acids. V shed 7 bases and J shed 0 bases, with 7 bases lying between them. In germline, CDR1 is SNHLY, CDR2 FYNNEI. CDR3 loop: CASIDLAKNIQYF. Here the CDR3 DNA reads TGTGCCAGCATTGACCTAGCCAAAAACATTCAGTACTTC.

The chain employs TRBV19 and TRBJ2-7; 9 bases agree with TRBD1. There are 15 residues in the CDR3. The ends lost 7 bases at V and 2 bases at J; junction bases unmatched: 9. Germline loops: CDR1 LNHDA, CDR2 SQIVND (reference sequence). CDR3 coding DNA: TGTGCCAGTAATCCCACAGGGGGCTTCACCTACGAGCAGTACTTC. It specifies CASNPTGGFTYEQYF.

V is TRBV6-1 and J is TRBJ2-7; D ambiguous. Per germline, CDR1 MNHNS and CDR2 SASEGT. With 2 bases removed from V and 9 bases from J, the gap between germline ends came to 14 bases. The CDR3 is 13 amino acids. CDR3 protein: CASSERVGSVQYF. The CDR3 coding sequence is TGTGCCAGCAGTGAAAGGGTAGGGTCTGTGCAGTACTTC.

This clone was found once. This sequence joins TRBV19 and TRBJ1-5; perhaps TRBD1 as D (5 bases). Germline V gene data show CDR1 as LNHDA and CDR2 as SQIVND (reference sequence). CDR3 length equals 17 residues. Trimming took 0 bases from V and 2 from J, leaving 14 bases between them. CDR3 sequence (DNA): TGTGCCAGTAGTATAGATCTGGGGCAGGGTGGCAATCAGCCCCAGCATTTT. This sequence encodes CASSIDLGQGGNQPQHF.

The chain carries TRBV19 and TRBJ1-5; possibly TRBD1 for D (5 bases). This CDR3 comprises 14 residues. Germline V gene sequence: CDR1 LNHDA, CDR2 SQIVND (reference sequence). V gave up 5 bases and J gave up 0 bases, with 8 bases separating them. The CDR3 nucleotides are TGTGCCAGTAGTTGGGACGTTAGCAATCAGCCCCAGCATTTT. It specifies CASSWDVSNQPQHF.

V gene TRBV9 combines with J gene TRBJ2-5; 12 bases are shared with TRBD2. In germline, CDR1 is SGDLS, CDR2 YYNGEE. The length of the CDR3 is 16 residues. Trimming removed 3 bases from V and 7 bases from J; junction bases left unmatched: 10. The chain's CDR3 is CASSAGLAGSKGTQYF. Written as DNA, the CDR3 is TGTGCCAGCAGCGCCGGACTAGCGGGGAGTAAAGGGACCCAGTACTTC.

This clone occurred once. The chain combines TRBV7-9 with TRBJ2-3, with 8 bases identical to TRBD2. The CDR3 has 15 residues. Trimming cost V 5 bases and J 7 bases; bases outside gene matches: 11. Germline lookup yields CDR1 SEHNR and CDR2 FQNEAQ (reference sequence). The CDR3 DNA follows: TGTGCCAGCAGCACCCCCGGGACTAGTCGTTATACGCAGTATTTT. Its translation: CASSTPGTSRYTQYF.

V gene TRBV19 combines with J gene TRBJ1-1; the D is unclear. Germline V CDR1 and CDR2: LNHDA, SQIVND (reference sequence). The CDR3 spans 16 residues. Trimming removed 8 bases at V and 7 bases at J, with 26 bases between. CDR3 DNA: TGTGCCAGTGGTTCCACCCGAGGCACTGGGAGGCTTGAAGCTTTCTTT. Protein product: CASGSTRGTGRLEAFF.

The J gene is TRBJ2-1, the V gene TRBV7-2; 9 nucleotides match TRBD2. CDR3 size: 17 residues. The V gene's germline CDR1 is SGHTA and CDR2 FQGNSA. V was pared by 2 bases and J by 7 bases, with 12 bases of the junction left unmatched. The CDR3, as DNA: TGTGCCAGCAGCTTATCCCCCCAGGGTAGCGGGGGAAATGAGCAGTTCTTC. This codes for CASSLSPQGSGGNEQFF.

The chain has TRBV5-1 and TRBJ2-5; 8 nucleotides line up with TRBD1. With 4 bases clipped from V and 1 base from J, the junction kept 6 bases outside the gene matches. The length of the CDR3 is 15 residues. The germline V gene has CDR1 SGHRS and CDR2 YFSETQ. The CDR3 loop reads CASSPTGVFQETQYF. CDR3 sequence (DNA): TGCGCCAGCAGCCCGACAGGGGTATTCCAAGAGACCCAGTACTTC.

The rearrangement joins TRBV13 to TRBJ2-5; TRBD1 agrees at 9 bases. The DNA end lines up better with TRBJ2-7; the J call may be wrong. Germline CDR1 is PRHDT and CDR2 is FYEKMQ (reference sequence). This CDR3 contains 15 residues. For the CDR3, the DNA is TGTGCCAGCAGCCATCCGGGACAGGGATACTACGAGCAGTACTTC. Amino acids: CASSHPGQGYYEQYF.

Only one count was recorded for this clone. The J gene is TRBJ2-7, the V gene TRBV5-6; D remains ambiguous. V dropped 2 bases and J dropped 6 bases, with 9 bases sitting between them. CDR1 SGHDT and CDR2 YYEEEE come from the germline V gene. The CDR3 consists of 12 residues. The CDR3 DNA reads TGTGCCAGCAGCTTTCGAATTGGCGAGCAGTACTTC. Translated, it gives CASSFRIGEQYF.

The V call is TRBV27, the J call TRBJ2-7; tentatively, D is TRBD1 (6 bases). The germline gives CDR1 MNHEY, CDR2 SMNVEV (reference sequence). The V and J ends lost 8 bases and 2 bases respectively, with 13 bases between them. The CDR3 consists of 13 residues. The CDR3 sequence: CASAQGFPYEQYF. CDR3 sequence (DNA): TGTGCCAGCGCCCAGGGGTTCCCCTACGAGCAGTACTTC.